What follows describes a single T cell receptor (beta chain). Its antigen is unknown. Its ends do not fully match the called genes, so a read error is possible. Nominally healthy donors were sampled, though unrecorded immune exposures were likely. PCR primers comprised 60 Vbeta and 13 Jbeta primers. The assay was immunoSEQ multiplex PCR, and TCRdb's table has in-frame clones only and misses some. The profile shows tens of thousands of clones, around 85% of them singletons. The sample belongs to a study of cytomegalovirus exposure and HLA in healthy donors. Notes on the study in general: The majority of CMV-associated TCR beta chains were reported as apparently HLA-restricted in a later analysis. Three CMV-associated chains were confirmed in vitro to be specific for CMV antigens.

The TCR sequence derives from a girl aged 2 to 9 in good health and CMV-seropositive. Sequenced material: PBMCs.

Here the CDR3 DNA reads TGTGCCAGTAGTACCGTGACAGGGGATAAAAGGCACTTC. This codes for CASSTVTGDKRHF. This sequence joins TRBV19 and TRBJ2-7; 8 bases are a match to TRBD1. CDR1 LNHDA and CDR2 SQIVND come from the germline V gene (reference sequence). The CDR3 sequence is 13 residues long.